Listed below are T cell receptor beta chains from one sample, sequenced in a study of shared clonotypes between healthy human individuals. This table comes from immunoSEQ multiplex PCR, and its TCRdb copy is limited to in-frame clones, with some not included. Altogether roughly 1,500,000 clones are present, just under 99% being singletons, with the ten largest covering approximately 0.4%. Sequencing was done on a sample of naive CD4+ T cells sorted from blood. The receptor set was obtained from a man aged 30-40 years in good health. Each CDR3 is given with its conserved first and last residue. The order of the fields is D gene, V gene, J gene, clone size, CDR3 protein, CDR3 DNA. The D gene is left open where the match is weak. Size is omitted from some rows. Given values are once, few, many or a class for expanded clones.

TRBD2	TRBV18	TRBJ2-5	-	CASSPLLAGGKETQYF	TGTGCCAGCTCACCCCTACTAGCGGGTGGGAAAGAGACCCAGTACTTC
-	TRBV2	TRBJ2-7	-	CASSLSVGREYF	TGTGCCAGCAGTCTTTCCGTCGGGCGCGAGTACTTC
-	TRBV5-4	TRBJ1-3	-	CASNSGGPAISGNTIYF	TGTGCCAGCAATTCCGGGGGGCCTGCCATCTCTGGAAACACCATATATTTT
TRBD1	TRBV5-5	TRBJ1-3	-	CASSQTTGASGNTIYF	TGTGCCAGCAGCCAGACGACAGGGGCATCGGGAAACACCATATATTTT
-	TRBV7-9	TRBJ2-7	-	CASSARTAASYEQYF	TGTGCCAGCAGCGCCCGGACAGCCGCCTCCTACGAGCAGTACTTC
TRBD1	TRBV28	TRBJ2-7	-	CASSPGQSSYEQYF	TGTGCCAGCAGTCCGGGACAGTCCTCCTACGAGCAGTACTTC
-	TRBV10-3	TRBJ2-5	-	CAISERGREFETQYF	TGTGCCATCAGTGAGCGGGGGCGGGAGTTTGAGACCCAGTACTTC
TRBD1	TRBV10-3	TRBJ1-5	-	CAISGQGNQPQHF	TGTGCCATCAGTGGACAGGGTAATCAGCCCCAGCATTTT
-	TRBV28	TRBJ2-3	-	CASIGADTQYF	TGTGCCAGCATCGGGGCAGATACGCAGTATTTT
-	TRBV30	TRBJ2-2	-	CAWSLMVYSLNTGELFF	TGTGCCTGGAGTTTAATGGTGTACTCTCTAAACACCGGGGAGCTGTTTTTT
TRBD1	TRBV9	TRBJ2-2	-	CASSGRDRGTWTGELFF	TGTGCCAGCAGCGGTCGGGACAGAGGAACGTGGACCGGGGAGCTGTTTTTT
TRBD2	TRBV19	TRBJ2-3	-	CASSSSGSTADTQYF	TGTGCCAGTAGCTCTAGCGGGAGTACGGCAGATACGCAGTATTTT
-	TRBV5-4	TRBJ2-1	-	CASSQGTLRPSSYNEQFF	TGTGCCAGCAGCCAAGGGACTCTTCGACCTAGCTCCTACAATGAGCAGTTCTTC
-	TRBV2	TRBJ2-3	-	CASSDVASTDTQYF	TGTGCCAGCAGTGACGTGGCTAGCACAGATACGCAGTATTTT
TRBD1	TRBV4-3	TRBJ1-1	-	CASDRGQGGTEAFF	TGCGCCAGCGACAGGGGGCAGGGAGGCACTGAAGCTTTCTTT
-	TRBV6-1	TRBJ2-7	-	CASKGTTEQYF	TGTGCCAGCAAAGGAACTACCGAGCAGTACTTC
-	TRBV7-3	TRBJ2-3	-	CASSLTRGASTDTQYF	TGTGCCAGCAGCTTAACTCGCGGAGCTAGCACAGATACGCAGTATTTT
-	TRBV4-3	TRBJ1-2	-	CASSRERGSNYGYTF	TGCGCCAGCAGCCGGGAGCGGGGCTCTAACTATGGCTACACCTTC
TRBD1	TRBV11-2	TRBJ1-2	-	CASSFIGTGRTYGYTF	TGTGCCAGCAGCTTTATAGGGACAGGGCGGACCTATGGCTACACCTTC
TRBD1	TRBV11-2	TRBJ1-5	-	CASSRTGGNQPQHF	TGTGCCAGCAGCCGGACAGGGGGCAATCAGCCCCAGCATTTT
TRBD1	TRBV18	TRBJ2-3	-	CASSPTGGASDTQYF	TGTGCCAGCTCTCCGACAGGGGGCGCCTCAGATACGCAGTATTTT
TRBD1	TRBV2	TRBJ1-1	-	CASTSRGPEAFF	TGTGCCAGCACGTCTAGGGGGCCTGAAGCTTTCTTT
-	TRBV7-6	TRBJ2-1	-	CASSLQGLSSYNEQFF	TGTGCCAGCAGCCTCCAGGGGTTGAGCTCCTACAATGAGCAGTTCTTC
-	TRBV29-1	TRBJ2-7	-	CSVEARGREQYF	TGCAGCGTTGAAGCCAGGGGACGCGAGCAGTACTTC
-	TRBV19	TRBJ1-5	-	CASSIKSGEVGNQPQHF	TGTGCCAGTAGTATCAAATCAGGGGAGGTAGGCAATCAGCCCCAGCATTTT
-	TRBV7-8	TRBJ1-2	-	CASSAPGDTFPGNYGYTF	TGTGCCAGCAGCGCGCCCGGGGACACCTTCCCGGGGAATTATGGCTACACCTTC
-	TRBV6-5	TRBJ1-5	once	CASSSRQGLGQPQHF	TGTGCCAGCAGTTCCCGGCAGGGGCTGGGTCAGCCCCAGCATTTT
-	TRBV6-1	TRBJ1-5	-	CASSEFQPQHF	TGTGCCAGCAGTGAATTTCAGCCCCAGCATTTT
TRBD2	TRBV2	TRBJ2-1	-	CASTSLAGAYNEQFF	TGTGCCAGCACTTCCCTAGCGGGGGCCTACAATGAGCAGTTCTTC
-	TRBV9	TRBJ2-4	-	CASSVDESNIQYF	TGTGCCAGCAGCGTAGACGAAAGCAACATTCAGTACTTC
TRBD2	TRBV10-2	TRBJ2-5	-	CASSESGGSETQYF	TGCGCCAGCAGTGAGTCTGGCGGGAGTGAGACCCAGTACTTC
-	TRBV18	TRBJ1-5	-	CASSRGPVSNQPQHF	TGTGCCAGCTCCCGGGGACCGGTCAGCAATCAGCCCCAGCATTTT
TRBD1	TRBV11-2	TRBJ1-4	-	CASSYRQGSSEKLFF	TGTGCCAGCAGTTACAGACAGGGTTCCAGTGAAAAACTGTTTTTT
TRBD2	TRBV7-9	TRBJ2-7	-	CASSSTGTSGVTYEQYF	TGTGCCAGCAGCTCCACCGGGACTAGCGGGGTCACCTACGAGCAGTACTTC
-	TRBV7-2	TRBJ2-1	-	CAGGVGDYNEQFF	TGTGCCGGCGGGGTAGGAGACTACAATGAGCAGTTCTTC
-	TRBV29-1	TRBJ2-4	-	CSVATGGGNIQYF	TGCAGCGTCGCGACCGGGGGCGGAAACATTCAGTACTTC
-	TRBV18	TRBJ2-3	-	CASSPTRGTDTQYF	TGTGCCAGCTCACCAACGAGGGGCACAGATACGCAGTATTTT
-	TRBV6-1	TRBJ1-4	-	CATDRGATNEKLFF	TGTGCCACCGACCGCGGTGCAACTAATGAAAAACTGTTTTTT
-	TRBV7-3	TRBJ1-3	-	CASSLKPPLSGNTIYF	TGTGCCAGCAGCTTAAAGCCTCCGCTCTCTGGAAACACCATATATTTT
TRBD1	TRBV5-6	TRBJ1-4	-	CASSSVKGQANEKLFF	TGTGCCAGCAGCTCCGTAAAGGGACAGGCTAATGAAAAACTGTTTTTT
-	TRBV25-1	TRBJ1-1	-	CASTQMGKTEAFF	TGTGCCAGCACCCAAATGGGGAAAACTGAAGCTTTCTTT
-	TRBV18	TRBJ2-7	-	CASSPLRGLESYEQYF	TGTGCCAGCTCACCGCTAAGGGGACTGGAAAGCTACGAGCAGTACTTC
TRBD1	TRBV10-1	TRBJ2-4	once	CASSGGTGGHLSKNIQYF	TGCGCCAGCAGTGGGGGGACAGGCGGACATCTATCCAAAAACATTCAGTACTTC
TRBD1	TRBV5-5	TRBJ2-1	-	CASSSKIVGTGGNEQFF	TGTGCCAGCAGCTCCAAAATCGTCGGGACAGGGGGCAATGAGCAGTTCTTC
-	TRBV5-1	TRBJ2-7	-	CASSFGVDSYEQYF	TGCGCCAGCAGCTTCGGGGTCGACTCCTACGAGCAGTACTTC
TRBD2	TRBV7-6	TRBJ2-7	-	CASSLQGLAGAGTKRGEQYF	TGTGCCAGCAGCTTACAAGGACTAGCGGGAGCAGGTACCAAAAGGGGCGAGCAGTACTTC
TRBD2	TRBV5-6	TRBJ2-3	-	CASSIGLAGGPKSVDTQYF	TGTGCCAGCAGCATAGGACTAGCGGGAGGGCCGAAGAGTGTGGATACGCAGTATTTT
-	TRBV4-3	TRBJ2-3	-	CASSQDRRDTQYF	TGCGCCAGCAGCCAAGATCGGAGGGATACGCAGTATTTT
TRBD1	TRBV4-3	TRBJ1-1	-	CASSRDRGLTEAFF	TGCGCCAGCAGCCGAGACAGGGGACTCACTGAAGCTTTCTTT
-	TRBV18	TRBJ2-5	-	CASSSLTGIQETQYF	TGTGCCAGCTCATCCCTAACGGGGATCCAAGAGACCCAGTACTTC
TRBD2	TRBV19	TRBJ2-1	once	CASRTGTSGNNEQFF	TGTGCCAGTAGGACCGGGACTAGCGGGAACAATGAGCAGTTCTTC
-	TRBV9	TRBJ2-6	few	CASSVVGANVLTF	TGTGCCAGCAGCGTAGTTGGGGCCAACGTCCTGACTTTC